The next 25 T cell receptor beta chains were all read from a single sample in a study of blood T cells in healthy people across ages. Alongside a J-beta primer mix, a sample-barcoded 5' primer served in a second PCR lasting roughly 7 to 12 cycles. One entry per CDR3 protein, called by TCRdb with MiXCR from the 5' RACE reads. The data show hundreds of thousands of distinct CDR3 sequences, 52% seen once. Sequencing was performed on blood. All receptors derive from a woman aged 80 or over in good health.

The rearrangement uses TRBV27 and TRBJ1-5, with TRBD1 as a possible D gene (5 bases). There are 15 residues in the CDR3. CDR1 and CDR2 (germline): MNHEY, SMNVEV (reference sequence). Trimming left V 6 bases short and J 2 bases short, with 14 bases between. CDR3 DNA: TGTGCCAGCAGCCCTGGGGGAGAGGGCAATCAGCCCCAGCATTTT. This sequence encodes CASSPGGEGNQPQHF.

The CDR3 here is CASSPGIQGLGYTF. The CDR3 DNA is TGTGCCAGCTCACCAGGCATCCAAGGGCTTGGCTACACCTTC. The V and J genes are TRBV18 and TRBJ1-2; no reliable D call. The germline CDR1 and CDR2 sequences are KGHSH and LQKENI. The CDR3 runs 14 residues. V dropped 2 bases and J dropped 7 bases, with 14 bases sitting between them.

The gene calls are TRBV5-5 and TRBJ2-7; D is ambiguous. CDR1 SGHKS and CDR2 YYEKEE come from the germline V gene (reference sequence). V was trimmed by 1 base and J by 6 bases, leaving 14 bases between them. This CDR3 is 14 amino acids long. The CDR3 sequence: CASSLITPPAEQYF. CDR3 nucleotides: TGTGCCAGCAGCTTGATCACCCCTCCCGCCGAGCAGTACTTC.

The chain links TRBV28 to TRBJ1-1; weak D call: TRBD1 (5 bases). This CDR3 spans 15 amino acids. V gave up 3 bases and J gave up 1 base, with 12 bases separating them. Per the germline V gene, CDR1 is MDHEN and CDR2 is SYDVKM. The CDR3, as DNA: TGTGCCAGCAGTTTGGGGCGGGAGCCGAACACTGAAGCTTTCTTT. Its translation: CASSLGREPNTEAFF.

V and J are TRBV29-1 and TRBJ1-5, with TRBD1 matching 7 bases. The V and J ends lost 5 bases and 5 bases, in that order; junction bases with no gene match: 9. CDR1 is SQVTM and CDR2 is ANQGSEA in the germline V gene. CDR3 length: 14 residues. The CDR3: CSVRLRGPDQPQHF. The CDR3 DNA follows: TGCAGCGTTCGGTTGAGGGGGCCGGATCAGCCCCAGCATTTT.

The chain recombines TRBV3-1 with TRBJ1-2, with a tentative D call TRBD1 (5 bases). CDR3 length equals 14 residues. V was cut by 1 base and J by 2 bases, with 8 bases left in between. Germline V gene lookup returns CDR1 LGHDT and CDR2 YNNKEL (reference sequence). This CDR3 is CASSQVGGNYGYTF. As DNA, the CDR3 is TGTGCCAGCAGCCAAGTCGGGGGGAACTATGGCTACACCTTC.

Note on this clonotype: Sequence at one end of the junction differs from germline and may be a read error. This chain connects TRBV5-1 to TRBJ2-5; TRBD2 might be the D (5 bases). The germline V gene encodes CDR1 SGHRS and CDR2 YFSETQ. This CDR3 is built from 13 residues. The CDR3 nucleotides read TGCGCCAACAGCCCTCTAGCTCAAGAGACCCAGTACTTC. It yields the protein CANSPLAQETQYF.

Notes on this clonotype: Just one base apart from a much larger clone, this may be a read error. The chain carries TRBV5-1 and TRBJ2-1; no firm D call. The CDR3 is made up of 14 amino acids. CDR1 is SGHRS and CDR2 is YFSETQ in the germline V gene. CDR3 sequence reads: CTSSPSWGYNEQFF. The CDR3 coding sequence is TGCACCAGCAGCCCCTCTTGGGGATACAATGAGCAGTTCTTC.

The rearrangement links TRBV2 to TRBJ2-2; D ambiguous. Germline CDR1 SNHLY, CDR2 FYNNEI. CDR3 length equals 20 residues. Trimming pared 6 bases from V and 0 bases from J, leaving 26 bases between. In nucleotides, the CDR3 is TGTGCCAGCAGGGCCGATCTCAATAAACTCCGAACATCGAACACCGGGGAGCTGTTTTTT. Residues: CASRADLNKLRTSNTGELFF.

This clonotype showed up many times. The V and J genes are TRBV12-3 or TRBV12-4 and TRBJ2-7, with D possibly called TRBD1 or TRBD2 (5 bases each). CDR3 length equals 14 residues. The V and J ends lost 3 bases and 3 bases respectively, with 12 bases between them. The CDR3 protein is CASSLRGEGYEQYF. CDR3 DNA: TGTGCCAGCAGTTTGAGGGGAGAAGGCTACGAGCAGTACTTC.

In its sample, this clonotype was seen many times. The V gene is TRBV15, the J gene TRBJ1-5, with D possibly matching TRBD1 (5 bases). The germline V and J ends were trimmed by 1 base and 6 bases, with 10 bases remaining between them. In germline, CDR1 is LNHNV, CDR2 YYDKDF (reference sequence). The CDR3 has 14 residues. The CDR3 bases are TGTGCCACCAGCAGAGTCAGGGATCGTCAGCCCCAGCATTTT. Amino acid sequence: CATSRVRDRQPQHF.

The V call is TRBV5-1, the J call TRBJ2-5; weak D call: TRBD2 (6 bases). The CDR3 has 14 residues. Trimming shortened V by 6 bases and J by 5 bases, and 17 bases separated the two germline ends. CDR1 is SGHRS, CDR2 YFSETQ, per germline. CDR3 sequence: CASNSPGGRETQYF. The CDR3 DNA is TGCGCCAGCAACTCCCCCGGGGGACGTGAGACCCAGTACTTC.

The table lists this clonotype with a count of one. This chain connects TRBV7-3 to TRBJ2-1, with D possibly being TRBD1 or TRBD2 (5 bases each). The DNA end is a closer match to TRBJ2-7, so the J assignment may be wrong. This CDR3 has 15 residues. The germline V gene has CDR1 SGHTA and CDR2 FQGTGA. In nucleotides, the CDR3 is TGTGCCAGCAGCTTACGGGGCAGCTCCTACAATGAGCAGTACTTC. Its protein is CASSLRGSSYNEQYF.

This clonotype was seen more than once but under ten times. A much more abundant neighbour one base away suggests this may be a read error. The chain has TRBV9 and TRBJ2-1; D uncertain. The closer fit of TRBJ2-7 to the DNA end suggests the J call may be wrong. The length of the CDR3 is 17 residues. Germline CDR1 reads SGDLS; CDR2 reads YYNGEE. The CDR3 is CASSVSANPSSYNEQYF. The CDR3 DNA sequence: TGTGCCAGCAGCGTATCGGCAAACCCCAGCTCCTACAATGAGCAGTACTTC.

V and J are TRBV5-1 and TRBJ2-2; tentatively, D is TRBD1 (6 bases). Germline CDR1 reads SGHRS; CDR2 reads YFSETQ. The CDR3 is 15 residues long. V lost 0 bases, J lost 2 bases, and 8 bases lay in between. This CDR3 reads CASSLGQVNTGELFF. Written as DNA, the CDR3 is TGCGCCAGCAGCTTGGGACAGGTTAACACCGGGGAGCTGTTTTTT. Full variable domain (outside the CDR3, taken from reference TRBV5-1 and TRBJ2-2): KAGVTQTPRYLIKTRGQQVTLSCSPISGHRSVSWYQQTPGQGLQFLFEYFSETQRNKGNFPGRFSGRQFSNSRSEMNVSTLELGDSALYLCASSLGQVNTGELFFGEGSRLTVL.

The chain uses TRBV5-1 and TRBJ2-1, with a possible D match to TRBD2 (5 bases). The CDR3 loop spans 14 amino acids. Germline CDR1 reads SGHRS; CDR2 reads YFSETQ. The germline V and J ends were trimmed by 2 bases and 4 bases, with 10 bases remaining between them. The CDR3 sequence: CASSFIGGYNEQFF. The CDR3 nucleotides are TGCGCCAGCAGCTTTATCGGCGGGTACAATGAGCAGTTCTTC.

This clonotype was observed a handful of times. The chain uses TRBV5-1 and TRBJ2-1; unclear D gene. The end of the DNA is better explained by TRBJ2-7, so the J call may be wrong. CDR1 is SGHRS, CDR2 YFSETQ, per germline. This CDR3 contains 13 residues. The CDR3 here is CASSSLPYNEQYF. DNA of the CDR3: TGCGCCAGCAGCTCCCTCCCGTACAATGAGCAGTACTTC.

A remark on this clonotype: Sequence at one end of the junction differs from germline and may be a read error. The gene calls are TRBV20-1 and TRBJ2-5; D possibly uses TRBD1 or TRBD2 (5 bases each). The CDR3 loop spans 12 amino acids. Germline V gene lookup returns CDR1 DFQATT and CDR2 SNEGSKA (reference sequence). CDR3 sequence: CSPKGTQETQNF. In nucleotides, the CDR3 is TGCTCCCCGAAAGGGACCCAAGAGACCCAGAACTTC.

This clonotype was recorded at least ten times. In DNA form, the CDR3 reads TGTGCCAGCAGTTTAGAGAGGGGCTACACCTTC. Its translation is CASSLERGYTF. The chain couples TRBV28 to TRBJ1-2; unclear D gene. This CDR3 comprises 11 residues. The germline gives CDR1 MDHEN, CDR2 SYDVKM. V gave up 2 bases and J gave up 8 bases, with 6 bases separating them.

On this clonotype itself: This may arise from a read error, as a much more abundant clone is one base away. The CDR3 DNA follows: TGCGGTGCTAGAGATCCGACTAGCGGAAGCACAGATACGCAGTATTTT. Translating gives CGARDPTSGSTDTQYF. This chain connects TRBV20-1 to TRBJ2-3; TRBD2 matches 9 bases. Germline V gives CDR1 DFQATT, CDR2 SNEGSKA (reference sequence). The CDR3 length is 16 residues.

The CDR3 loop reads CASSDGDRRGRNTEAFF. CDR3 in DNA: TGTGCCAGCAGTGACGGGGACCGCCGGGGGAGGAACACTGAAGCTTTCTTT. The chain joins TRBV6-1 to TRBJ1-1, with D perhaps matching TRBD1 (5 bases). CDR1 MNHNS and CDR2 SASEGT come from the germline V gene. Trimming pared 3 bases from V and 1 base from J, leaving 18 bases between. The CDR3 is made up of 17 amino acids.

This chain joins TRBV12-3 or TRBV12-4 and TRBJ1-1; D is possibly TRBD1 (5 bases). The CDR3 is made up of 14 amino acids. V was pared by 8 bases and J by 6 bases, with 19 bases between. CDR3: CASLRHGTSPEAFF. The CDR3 DNA reads TGTGCCAGCTTGAGGCACGGGACTTCCCCTGAAGCTTTCTTT.

The chain couples TRBV29-1 to TRBJ1-5; TRBD1 matches at 8 bases. CDR1 is SQVTM, CDR2 ANQGSEA, per germline. This CDR3 is 14 amino acids long. With 6 bases clipped from V and 6 bases from J, the junction kept 10 bases outside the gene matches. The CDR3, as DNA: TGCAGCGTCAGGGACGCAGGGGGCGGTCAGCCCCAGCATTTT. This gives the protein CSVRDAGGGQPQHF.

The V call is TRBV20-1, the J call TRBJ2-3; possible D gene TRBD2, 6 bases. The length of the CDR3 is 15 residues. Germline V gene lookup returns CDR1 DFQATT and CDR2 SNEGSKA (reference sequence). V lost 6 bases and J 1 base, leaving 17 bases between the germline ends. The CDR3 is CSARKAGIGTDTQYF. CDR3 nucleotides: TGCAGTGCCCGAAAGGCGGGGATAGGCACAGATACGCAGTATTTT.

Note on this clonotype: It may be a read error: a sequence one base away is much more abundant. The chain combines TRBV10-3 with TRBJ2-7; 11 nucleotides align to TRBD1. Germline trimming cut 3 bases from V and 7 bases from J; bases unmatched to any gene: 8. Germline CDR1 is ENHRY and CDR2 is SYGVKD. This CDR3 contains 15 residues. The CDR3 protein is CAISDPGQGGNEQYF. Here the CDR3 DNA reads TGTGCCATCAGTGACCCGGGACAGGGGGGCAATGAGCAGTACTTC.